This T cell receptor beta chain originates from a study of blood T cells in healthy people across ages. The second PCR ran roughly 7 to 12 cycles with a sample-barcoded 5' primer and J-beta primers. TCRdb reprocessed the 5' RACE reads with MiXCR, giving one entry per CDR3 protein. This table has over a million distinct CDR3 sequences, 40% to 45% appearing once. This receptor was taken from a woman aged 55-70 years in good health. Material: blood.

The CDR3 region has the DNA TGTGCCAGCAGCCATGGATCTAGCGGGTCAATTATCGAGACCCAGTACTTC. Amino acids: CASSHGSSGSIIETQYF. The chain uses TRBV4-2 and TRBJ2-5; 8 bases are a match to TRBD2. The CDR3 extends over 17 amino acids. Per the germline V gene, CDR1 is LGHNA and CDR2 is YNFKEQ. Germline trimming cut 3 bases from V and 5 bases from J; bases unmatched to any gene: 14.